This T cell receptor (beta chain) stems from a study of cytomegalovirus exposure and HLA in healthy donors. Study as a whole: When roughly 420 donors were genotyped, around 77% of them were found to fall in the Caucasian-associated ancestry cluster. Study results and limitations: An analysis was carried out later, and it reportedly showed fewer N-insertions in an Asian-associated ancestry cluster than the 666-donor mean. Productive status was seen about 90% or about 30% of the time for most TCR beta V segments in an earlier analysis. Some public TCRs appeared in many individuals, while most sequences were rare.

Between the trimmed V and J ends, which lost 2 bases and 1 base, there was a span of 6 bases. The CDR3 has 13 amino acids. The germline CDR1 and CDR2 sequences are SGHRS and YFSETQ. A word on this clone: Antigen specificity is unknown.

The PCR used 60 Vbeta and 13 Jbeta primers. TCRdb's table, derived via immunoSEQ multiplex PCR, lists solely in-frame clones and lacks some. The sample includes 100,000 to 150,000 clones, roughly 80% of them seen just once. The chain carries TRBV5-1 and TRBJ1-1; no definite D call. The sequenced sample consisted of PBMCs. The source of this sequence is a man aged 18 to 30 in good health and CMV-seropositive. CDR3 in amino acids: CASSFDKNTEAFF. CDR3 bases: TGCGCCAGCAGCTTTGACAAGAACACTGAAGCTTTCTTT. Full variable domain (outside the CDR3, taken from reference TRBV5-1 and TRBJ1-1): KAGVTQTPRYLIKTRGQQVTLSCSPISGHRSVSWYQQTPGQGLQFLFEYFSETQRNKGNFPGRFSGRQFSNSRSEMNVSTLELGDSALYLCASSFDKNTEAFFGQGTRLTVV.